This is a list of T cell receptor beta chains from one sample in a study of blood T cell repertoires in COVID-19. Assay used: immunoSEQ multiplex PCR; TCRdb lists only in-frame clones, some missing. This sample has over 90,000 clones, with about nine tenths found just once. Material for sequencing was peripheral blood. Receptors were obtained from a woman between 65 and 79 years old with acute or convalescent COVID-19. The CDR3 runs from the conserved cysteine through the conserved F or W. The D gene is left open where the match is weak. Not every row has a clone size; where given, it reads once, few, many or a size class.

abundance: once
j_gene: TRBJ1-3
v_gene: TRBV5-8
d_gene: NA
CDR3nt: TGTGCCAGCAGCTTTTTAGCTGGAAACACCATATATTTT
CDR3aa: CASSFLAGNTIYF

abundance: NA
j_gene: TRBJ1-4
v_gene: TRBV7-2
d_gene: NA
CDR3nt: TGTGCCAGCAGCCCTACTAGACAGGCAACTAATGAAAAACTGTTTTTT
CDR3aa: CASSPTRQATNEKLFF

abundance: NA
j_gene: TRBJ2-3
v_gene: TRBV6-5
d_gene: NA
CDR3nt: TGTGCCAGCAGGACGACAGGAAAAAGCACAGATACGCAGTATTTT
CDR3aa: CASRTTGKSTDTQYF

abundance: NA
j_gene: TRBJ1-4
v_gene: TRBV27
d_gene: TRBD1
CDR3nt: TGTGCCAGCAGTGAACAGGGGTTGCCTAATGAAAAACTGTTTTTT
CDR3aa: CASSEQGLPNEKLFF

abundance: NA
j_gene: TRBJ2-4
v_gene: TRBV19
d_gene: TRBD1
CDR3nt: TGTGCCAGTAGTCCACAGGGGGCAAACATTCAGTACTTC
CDR3aa: CASSPQGANIQYF

abundance: NA
j_gene: TRBJ1-5
v_gene: TRBV19
d_gene: TRBD1
CDR3nt: TGTGCCCATGGCGGGACAGGGAGCCAGCCCCAGCATTTT
CDR3aa: CAHGGTGSQPQHF

abundance: NA
j_gene: TRBJ2-7
v_gene: TRBV18
d_gene: TRBD1
CDR3nt: TGTGCCAGCTCACCAATTGGACAGGGTTCCGAGCAGTACTTC
CDR3aa: CASSPIGQGSEQYF

abundance: NA
j_gene: TRBJ1-4
v_gene: TRBV18
d_gene: NA
CDR3nt: TGTGCCAGCTCACCAACCCAGATTAATGAAAAACTGTTTTTT
CDR3aa: CASSPTQINEKLFF

abundance: NA
j_gene: TRBJ2-7
v_gene: TRBV28
d_gene: NA
CDR3nt: TGTGCCAGCAGCATCCCCGGAGCCTACGAGCAGTACTTC
CDR3aa: CASSIPGAYEQYF

abundance: NA
j_gene: TRBJ2-1
v_gene: TRBV28
d_gene: NA
CDR3nt: TGTGCCAGCAGGTCGCAGGTCAGGGCCTACAATGAGCAGTTCTTC
CDR3aa: CASRSQVRAYNEQFF

abundance: NA
j_gene: TRBJ2-3
v_gene: TRBV3-1/TRBV3-2
d_gene: TRBD1
CDR3nt: TGTGCCAGCAGCCGACAGGGGGCGACGACAGATACGCAGTATTTT
CDR3aa: CASSRQGATTDTQYF

abundance: NA
j_gene: TRBJ1-5
v_gene: TRBV6-5
d_gene: NA
CDR3nt: TGTGCCAGCAGTTACTCGCGGGACAGCAATCAGCCCCAGCATTTT
CDR3aa: CASSYSRDSNQPQHF

abundance: NA
j_gene: TRBJ1-6
v_gene: TRBV30
d_gene: NA
CDR3nt: TGTGCCTGGAGTACCCAGATTTATTCACCCCTCCACTTT
CDR3aa: CAWSTQIYSPLHF

abundance: NA
j_gene: TRBJ2-6
v_gene: TRBV2
d_gene: TRBD1
CDR3nt: TGTGCCAGCAGTACTCCGGGACAGGGGGCTGGGGCCAACGTCCTGACTTTC
CDR3aa: CASSTPGQGAGANVLTF

abundance: once
j_gene: TRBJ1-2
v_gene: TRBV3-1/TRBV3-2
d_gene: NA
CDR3nt: TGTGCCAGCACCCCTGGGGGCGGCGGCTACACCTTC
CDR3aa: CASTPGGGGYTF

abundance: NA
j_gene: TRBJ1-6
v_gene: TRBV19
d_gene: NA
CDR3nt: TGTGCCAGTATAGGCGGCTCCTATAATTCACCCCTCCACTTT
CDR3aa: CASIGGSYNSPLHF

abundance: NA
j_gene: TRBJ1-2
v_gene: TRBV19
d_gene: NA
CDR3nt: TGTGCCAGTAGTATCCCAGGGCGGAACTATGGCTACACCTTC
CDR3aa: CASSIPGRNYGYTF

abundance: NA
j_gene: TRBJ1-2
v_gene: TRBV5-1
d_gene: NA
CDR3nt: TGCGCCAGCAGTTTCTCTCCAGACTATGGCTACACCTTC
CDR3aa: CASSFSPDYGYTF

abundance: NA
j_gene: TRBJ1-2
v_gene: TRBV19
d_gene: NA
CDR3nt: TGTGCCAGTAGTATTCTGGGGGGCTATGGCTACACCTTC
CDR3aa: CASSILGGYGYTF

abundance: NA
j_gene: TRBJ2-1
v_gene: TRBV19
d_gene: TRBD1
CDR3nt: TGTGCCAGTAGTCTAGAAGGGACAGGGTACAATGAGCAGTTCTTC
CDR3aa: CASSLEGTGYNEQFF

abundance: NA
j_gene: TRBJ2-3
v_gene: TRBV28
d_gene: NA
CDR3nt: TGTGCCAGCAGTTACAGGGTCCTCACAGATACGCAGTATTTT
CDR3aa: CASSYRVLTDTQYF

abundance: NA
j_gene: TRBJ2-4
v_gene: TRBV3-1/TRBV3-2
d_gene: TRBD2
CDR3nt: TGTGCCAGCAGCAAATCGGGAGGGCCGGAGGAAGCCAAAAACATTCAGTACTTC
CDR3aa: CASSKSGGPEEAKNIQYF

abundance: few
j_gene: TRBJ1-2
v_gene: TRBV6-2/TRBV6-3
d_gene: NA
CDR3nt: TGTGCCAGCAGTTATAATTCAGGAGGGCTGGGCTACACCTTC
CDR3aa: CASSYNSGGLGYTF

abundance: NA
j_gene: TRBJ2-1
v_gene: TRBV10-3
d_gene: TRBD2
CDR3nt: TGTGCCATCAGTGAGTCACTGCCGGGACTAGCGTTGAATGAGCAGTTCTTC
CDR3aa: CAISESLPGLALNEQFF

abundance: NA
j_gene: TRBJ2-3
v_gene: TRBV2
d_gene: TRBD2
CDR3nt: TGTGCCAGCAGTGCCGGGGGGGGCTCGGATACGCAGTATTTT
CDR3aa: CASSAGGGSDTQYF

abundance: few
j_gene: TRBJ2-2
v_gene: TRBV19
d_gene: NA
CDR3nt: TGTGCCAGTACCTCCTGGGGGCAGAACACCGGGGAGCTGTTTTTT
CDR3aa: CASTSWGQNTGELFF

abundance: NA
j_gene: TRBJ1-2
v_gene: TRBV28
d_gene: NA
CDR3nt: TGTGCCAGCAGTGAGGAATCAATCTATGGCTACACCTTC
CDR3aa: CASSEESIYGYTF

abundance: NA
j_gene: TRBJ2-1
v_gene: TRBV3-1/TRBV3-2
d_gene: TRBD2
CDR3nt: TGTGCCAGCAGCCAAGCGCTAGCGGGCGCTGAGCAGTTCTTC
CDR3aa: CASSQALAGAEQFF

abundance: NA
j_gene: TRBJ1-3
v_gene: TRBV3-1/TRBV3-2
d_gene: TRBD1
CDR3nt: TGTGCCAGCAGACCACAGGGGGCGCACGGAAACACCATATATTTT
CDR3aa: CASRPQGAHGNTIYF

abundance: NA
j_gene: TRBJ2-7
v_gene: TRBV30
d_gene: TRBD1
CDR3nt: TGTGCCTGGAGCAGGACAGGGCAGGGGGAGCAGTACTTC
CDR3aa: CAWSRTGQGEQYF

abundance: NA
j_gene: TRBJ2-1
v_gene: TRBV14
d_gene: NA
CDR3nt: TGTGCCAGCAGCCGGAGGACTGAGCAGTTCTTC
CDR3aa: CASSRRTEQFF

abundance: NA
j_gene: TRBJ2-5
v_gene: TRBV30
d_gene: TRBD2
CDR3nt: TGTGCCTGGAGTGTTTCGGCGGGAGACACAGAGACCCAGTACTTC
CDR3aa: CAWSVSAGDTETQYF

abundance: NA
j_gene: TRBJ1-1
v_gene: TRBV6-5
d_gene: TRBD1
CDR3nt: TGTGCCAGCAGTCGACAGGGGAGCACTGAAGCTTTCTTT
CDR3aa: CASSRQGSTEAFF

abundance: once
j_gene: TRBJ1-2
v_gene: TRBV2
d_gene: TRBD1
CDR3nt: TGTGCCAGCAGAGGAGGGACAGGCCATGGCTACACCTTC
CDR3aa: CASRGGTGHGYTF

abundance: once
j_gene: TRBJ2-1
v_gene: TRBV18
d_gene: NA
CDR3nt: TGTGCCAGCTCACTCCTCGCGGGGGCGTCGGACAATGAGCAGTTCTTC
CDR3aa: CASSLLAGASDNEQFF

abundance: NA
j_gene: TRBJ2-3
v_gene: TRBV7-8
d_gene: TRBD2
CDR3nt: TGTGCCAGCAGCTTGCAGACTAGCGGGGGAACAGATACGCAGTATTTT
CDR3aa: CASSLQTSGGTDTQYF

abundance: NA
j_gene: TRBJ2-1
v_gene: TRBV29-1
d_gene: TRBD2
CDR3nt: TGCAGCGTTCCCGGGACTAGCGGGGGGTATTCCTACAATGAGCAGTTCTTC
CDR3aa: CSVPGTSGGYSYNEQFF

abundance: NA
j_gene: TRBJ2-5
v_gene: TRBV5-1
d_gene: TRBD2
CDR3nt: TGCGCCAGCAGCTTTAGCGGGCCACAAGAGACCCAGTACTTC
CDR3aa: CASSFSGPQETQYF

abundance: NA
j_gene: TRBJ1-2
v_gene: TRBV5-1
d_gene: NA
CDR3nt: TGCGCCAGCAGCTTGGGGGAGGGTAGCTCCTATGGCTACACCTTC
CDR3aa: CASSLGEGSSYGYTF

abundance: NA
j_gene: TRBJ1-5
v_gene: TRBV19
d_gene: NA
CDR3nt: TGTGCCAGTAGTATCGACAGTAGCAATCAGCCCCAGCATTTT
CDR3aa: CASSIDSSNQPQHF

abundance: NA
j_gene: TRBJ1-1
v_gene: TRBV5-1
d_gene: TRBD1
CDR3nt: TGCGCCAGCAGGCGTCAGGGGGCATCCATGAACACTGAAGCTTTCTTT
CDR3aa: CASRRQGASMNTEAFF

abundance: NA
j_gene: TRBJ2-3
v_gene: TRBV20-1
d_gene: NA
CDR3nt: TGCAGTGCTAGTCTCCTAGATACGCAGTATTTT
CDR3aa: CSASLLDTQYF

abundance: NA
j_gene: TRBJ1-6
v_gene: TRBV5-6
d_gene: NA
CDR3nt: TGTGCCAGCAGCTGGGGGCATTCACCCCTCCACTTT
CDR3aa: CASSWGHSPLHF

abundance: NA
j_gene: TRBJ1-5
v_gene: TRBV19
d_gene: NA
CDR3nt: TGTGCCAGTAGTATAGATCGCGGAGGCAATCAGCCCCAGCATTTT
CDR3aa: CASSIDRGGNQPQHF

abundance: once
j_gene: TRBJ1-5
v_gene: TRBV4-1
d_gene: NA
CDR3nt: TGCGCCAGCAGCCAAGGACTCGGGGGTCAGCCCCAGCATTTT
CDR3aa: CASSQGLGGQPQHF

abundance: NA
j_gene: TRBJ1-1
v_gene: TRBV6-1
d_gene: NA
CDR3nt: TGTGCCAGCAGTGAATACGGACAGCCCTACATGAACACTGAAGCTTTCTTT
CDR3aa: CASSEYGQPYMNTEAFF

abundance: NA
j_gene: TRBJ2-2
v_gene: TRBV18
d_gene: NA
CDR3nt: TGTGCCAGCTCACCACCGGCAGGGGCGACCGGGGAGCTGTTTTTT
CDR3aa: CASSPPAGATGELFF

abundance: once
j_gene: TRBJ2-1
v_gene: TRBV6-5
d_gene: NA
CDR3nt: TGTGCCAGCAGTCATCACAATGAGCAGTTCTTC
CDR3aa: CASSHHNEQFF

abundance: NA
j_gene: TRBJ1-6
v_gene: TRBV11-2
d_gene: NA
CDR3nt: TGTGCCAGCAGCTTAGACGGGGATTCGAATTCACCCCTCCACTTT
CDR3aa: CASSLDGDSNSPLHF

abundance: NA
j_gene: TRBJ2-7
v_gene: TRBV28
d_gene: TRBD2
CDR3nt: TGTGCCAGCAGTTTAGGTACTAGCGGGAGCCCCGAGCAGTACTTC
CDR3aa: CASSLGTSGSPEQYF

abundance: NA
j_gene: TRBJ2-7
v_gene: TRBV6-5
d_gene: NA
CDR3nt: TGTGCCAGCAGTTACTCTCGGGACACTAGCTACGAGCAGTACTTC
CDR3aa: CASSYSRDTSYEQYF

abundance: NA
j_gene: TRBJ1-3
v_gene: TRBV5-1
d_gene: NA
CDR3nt: TGCGCCAGCAGCACTGACAGCTCTGGAAACACCATATATTTT
CDR3aa: CASSTDSSGNTIYF

abundance: few
j_gene: TRBJ1-2
v_gene: TRBV28
d_gene: NA
CDR3nt: TGTGCCAGCAGTTTATCAGGGGTCTATGGCTACACCTTC
CDR3aa: CASSLSGVYGYTF

abundance: NA
j_gene: TRBJ2-1
v_gene: TRBV28
d_gene: NA
CDR3nt: TGTGCCAGTTCCAGCCCGGGAGCAGGCCAGGAGCAGTTCTTC
CDR3aa: CASSSPGAGQEQFF